Below are 27 T cell receptor beta chains sequenced from a single sample in a study of regulatory T cells in long-lasting Graves disease. For TCR beta, libraries came from iRepertoire HTBI primers and Arm-PCR of CDR3 regions. TCRdb passed the multiplex PCR reads through MiXCR, listing each CDR3 protein once. Of over 450,000 distinct CDR3 sequences listed, about 12% were seen once; the top ten hold almost 9%. Regarding time point: newly diagnosed GD, antithyroid drugs for less than 3 months. The TCR library used RNA extracted from PBMCs. This same sample was also part of a study on T cells in Graves' hyperthyroidism and ophthalmopathy.

Specimen: peripheral blood mononuclear cells (PBMCs), collected at new diagnosis, from a patient treated with antithyroid drugs. These receptors all come from a woman in her twenties or thirties with Graves disease.

This clonotype has more than one count but fewer than ten. This chain joins TRBV6-2 or TRBV6-3 and TRBJ2-7, with D tentatively TRBD1 (5 bases). CDR1 MNHEY and CDR2 SVGEGT come from the germline V gene. The length of the CDR3 is 14 residues. V was cut by 2 bases and J by 1 base, with 9 bases left in between. The CDR3 loop reads CASSYPRESYEQYF. The CDR3, as DNA: TGTGCCAGCAGTTACCCCAGGGAATCCTACGAGCAGTACTTC.

This clonotype turned up a few times. The rearrangement links TRBV29-1 to TRBJ2-2; D gene unclear. The CDR3 loop spans 15 amino acids. Trimming took 2 bases from V and 4 from J, leaving 14 bases between them. In germline, CDR1 is SQVTM, CDR2 ANQGSEA. CDR3 protein: CSVETPAGPTGELFF. The DNA for the CDR3 is TGCAGCGTTGAAACGCCGGCAGGTCCCACCGGGGAGCTGTTTTTT.

This clonotype was observed at least ten times. The chain recombines TRBV12-3 or TRBV12-4 with TRBJ1-1; D is undetermined. The CDR3 sequence is 14 residues long. The V gene lost 6 bases and the J gene lost 6 bases, with 17 bases spanning the gap. CDR3 in amino acids: CASSQSRKGPEAFF. The CDR3 nucleotides are TGTGCCAGCAGCCAATCCCGAAAGGGCCCTGAAGCTTTCTTT.

The table lists this clonotype with many counts. J is TRBJ2-2 and V is TRBV7-3; maybe TRBD2 (8 bases). Trimming removed 5 bases from V and 4 bases from J, with 23 bases in between. The CDR3 consists of 18 residues. Germline CDR1 and CDR2: SGHTA and FQGTGA. CDR3 in DNA: TGTGCCAGCAGCCGACAGGGTTTGAGCGGGAGAGGCACCGGGGAGCTGTTTTTT. This sequence encodes CASSRQGLSGRGTGELFF.

The CDR3 region has the DNA TGTGCCAGCAGTTTGGCCTCGATAAACATTCAGTACTTC. This encodes CASSLASINIQYF. The chain links TRBV12-3 or TRBV12-4 to TRBJ2-4; the D is unclear. The CDR3 extends over 13 amino acids. V was clipped by 3 bases and J by 6 bases, with 9 bases between them.

The V and J genes are TRBV7-9 and TRBJ2-5, with 7 bases lining up with TRBD1. The CDR3 totals 16 residues. Germline assignment: CDR1 SEHNR and CDR2 FQNEAQ (reference sequence). V lost 5 bases and J lost 0; bases outside the gene matches: 9. CDR3 residues: CASSRRATGYQETQYF. In DNA, the CDR3 is TGTGCCAGCAGCCGACGCGCGACAGGGTACCAAGAGACCCAGTACTTC.

Ten or more counts support this clonotype. The chain is built from TRBV11-2 and TRBJ1-2; D remains unclear. The CDR3 has 14 amino acids. V was trimmed by 1 base and J by 2 bases, leaving 8 bases between them. The germline V gene encodes CDR1 SGHAT and CDR2 FQNNGV. The CDR3 is CASSLAQINYGYTF. The CDR3 nucleotides are TGTGCCAGCAGCTTAGCACAGATAAACTATGGCTACACCTTC. The full variable domain, its missing parts supplied by reference TRBV11-2 and TRBJ1-2, is EAGVAQSPRYKIIEKRQSVAFWCNPISGHATLYWYQQILGQGPKLLIQFQNNGVVDDSQLPKDRFSAERLKGVDSTLKIQPAKLEDSAVYLCASSLAQINYGYTFGSGTRLTVV.

This clonotype came up many times. This rearrangement joins TRBV30 to TRBJ1-1; D is ambiguous. This CDR3 is built from 13 residues. The V end was cut by 3 bases, the J end by 2 bases, with 10 bases between. CDR1 is GTSNPN, CDR2 SVGIG, per germline (reference sequence). The CDR3 sequence is CAWREWVNTEAFF. In DNA, the CDR3 is TGTGCCTGGAGGGAGTGGGTTAACACTGAAGCTTTCTTT. The whole variable domain, filled in from reference TRBV30 and TRBJ1-1, reads SQTIHQWPATLVQPVGSPLSLECTVEGTSNPNLYWYRQAAGRGLQLLFYSVGIGQISSEVPQNLSASRPQDRQFILSSKKLLLSDSGFYLCAWREWVNTEAFFGQGTRLTVV.

As regards this clonotype: This could be a read error, since a much larger clone is one nucleotide away. The genes are TRBV2 and TRBJ2-5; no definite D call. Germline V gene sequence: CDR1 SNHLY, CDR2 FYNNEI. The CDR3 runs 11 residues. The CDR3 spells CAGSEFETQYF. The DNA of the CDR3 is TGTGCCGGCAGTGAATTCGAGACCCAGTACTTC.

This clonotype was seen many times. The V and J genes are TRBV12-3 or TRBV12-4 and TRBJ2-4, with D possibly matching TRBD2 (6 bases). The V end was cut by 2 bases, the J end by 9 bases, with 14 bases between. The CDR3 is 14 amino acids. The CDR3 nucleotides read TGTGCCAGCAGTTTAATGGAGGGCCTCGGCATTCAGTACTTC. Amino acids: CASSLMEGLGIQYF.

This clonotype was counted many times. The V and J genes are TRBV10-3 and TRBJ1-5, with TRBD1 identical over 9 bases. Trimming removed 10 bases from V and 2 bases from J; junction bases left unmatched: 9. CDR3 size: 15 residues. Germline loops: CDR1 ENHRY, CDR2 SYGVKD. CDR3 residues: CATSGQGPGNQPQHF. The CDR3 DNA is TGTGCCACCTCGGGACAGGGACCTGGCAATCAGCCCCAGCATTTT.

Ten or more counts support this clonotype. V gene TRBV2 combines with J gene TRBJ2-7, with D possibly TRBD2 on 6 matching bases. This CDR3 comprises 12 residues. Trimming shortened V by 8 bases and J by 7 bases, and 15 bases separated the two germline ends. Germline V CDR1 and CDR2: SNHLY, FYNNEI. CDR3 nucleotides: TGTGCCAGCGAACCTGACAGCGGGGAGCAGTACTTC. This sequence encodes CASEPDSGEQYF.

The chain employs TRBV13 and TRBJ2-7; no clear D gene. V was clipped by 4 bases and J by 6 bases, with 13 bases between them. The CDR3 runs to 13 residues. Germline lookup yields CDR1 PRHDT and CDR2 FYEKMQ (reference sequence). CDR3 sequence: CASSSRHSPEQYF. The CDR3 nucleotides read TGTGCCAGCAGCTCAAGACATTCCCCCGAGCAGTACTTC. The variable domain in full, with the rest retrieved from reference TRBV13 and TRBJ2-7, is AAGVIQSPRHLIKEKRETATLKCYPIPRHDTVYWYQQGPGQDPQFLISFYEKMQSDKGSIPDRFSAQQFSDYHSELNMSSLELGDSALYFCASSSRHSPEQYFGPGTRLTVT.

A note on this clonotype: No conserved phenylalanine or tryptophan ends this CDR3, so it is likely a read error. The rearrangement uses TRBV19 and TRBJ2-1; 9 nucleotides agree with TRBD2. Germline V gene data show CDR1 as LNHDA and CDR2 as SQIVND (reference sequence). V shed 4 bases, J shed 6 bases, and the junction held 10 bases outside the gene matches. CDR3 length: 16 residues. For the CDR3, the DNA is TGTGCCAGTAGTACCTTAAGAGGCGGGAGGGCCAATGAGCAGTTCGTC. This codes for CASSTLRGGRANEQFV.

At least ten counts were recorded for this clonotype. CDR3: CASSVTSASEEQYF. The CDR3 region has the DNA TGTGCCAGCAGCGTGACTAGCGCCTCAGAGGAGCAGTACTTC. This chain connects TRBV2 to TRBJ2-7, with TRBD2 matching over 8 bases. The CDR3 is made up of 14 amino acids. The trim removed 6 bases at V and 7 bases at J, leaving 11 bases unmatched. CDR1 is SNHLY and CDR2 is FYNNEI in the germline V gene.

The V gene is TRBV7-3, the J gene TRBJ2-5; 11 positions agree with TRBD2. Losses at the gene ends were 5 bases for V and 3 bases for J; bases not matched to a gene: 2. Germline assignment: CDR1 SGHTA and CDR2 FQGTGA. The CDR3 is 14 amino acids. The CDR3: CASSVSGREETQYF. CDR3 nucleotides: TGTGCCAGCAGCGTTAGCGGGAGGGAAGAGACCCAGTACTTC.

The rearrangement joins TRBV6-1 to TRBJ2-1; 11 bases map to TRBD2. CDR1 and CDR2 (germline): MNHNS, SASEGT. This CDR3 spans 15 amino acids. The trim removed 6 bases at V and 6 bases at J, leaving 7 bases unmatched. As DNA, the CDR3 is TGTGCCAGCAGACGGGTAGCGGGAGGGATCAATGAGCAGTTCTTC. It yields the protein CASRRVAGGINEQFF.

This clonotype has at least ten counts. This sequence joins TRBV18 and TRBJ1-6, with D unclear. The V gene's germline CDR1 is KGHSH and CDR2 LQKENI. This CDR3 spans 20 amino acids. V lost 1 base and J 0 bases, leaving 19 bases between the germline ends. The DNA of the CDR3 is TGTGCCAGCTCACCACAAGTTCGAAGGCCGTACAGCTCCTATAATTCACCCCTCCACTTT. Its protein is CASSPQVRRPYSSYNSPLHF.

There are many counts of this clonotype. The rearrangement uses TRBV20-1 and TRBJ2-7; D not certain. Deletions cut 0 bases from V and 7 bases from J, with 13 bases between. The CDR3 is 13 residues long. Germline CDR1 and CDR2: DFQATT and SNEGSKA (reference sequence). CDR3 sequence reads: CSARDSGLGEQYF. CDR3 in DNA: TGCAGTGCTAGAGATTCCGGTTTAGGGGAGCAGTACTTC.

This clonotype was recorded many times. CDR3 protein: CASSRRLAGADTQYF. The CDR3 DNA is TGTGCCAGCAGTCGGAGACTAGCGGGAGCGGATACGCAGTATTTT. The chain has TRBV12-3 or TRBV12-4 and TRBJ2-3, with TRBD2 identical over 12 bases. V lost 5 bases, J lost 6 bases, and 6 bases stayed unmatched. CDR3 length equals 15 residues.

The V call is TRBV3-1, the J call TRBJ2-1; 13 positions match TRBD2. V lost 4 bases to trimming and J lost 6 bases; unmatched junction nucleotides: 12. Germline V gives CDR1 LGHDT, CDR2 YNNKEL (reference sequence). The length of the CDR3 is 18 residues. CDR3 in amino acids: CASSLKVGLAGPINEQFF. The DNA for the CDR3 is TGTGCCAGCAGCCTCAAAGTGGGACTAGCGGGACCCATCAATGAGCAGTTCTTC.

This clonotype was recorded at least ten times. The CDR3 sequence is CASSLGVGTSGSRISYNEQFF. CDR3 sequence (DNA): TGTGCCAGCAGTTTAGGGGTGGGGACTAGCGGGAGTCGGATCTCCTACAATGAGCAGTTCTTC. The chain couples TRBV28 to TRBJ2-1, with 14 bases identical to TRBD2. Trimming cost V 2 bases and J 0 bases; bases outside gene matches: 12. Germline loops: CDR1 MDHEN, CDR2 SYDVKM. The length of the CDR3 is 21 residues.

In its sample, this clonotype was seen many times. V gene TRBV20-1 combines with J gene TRBJ2-2; the match to TRBD2 covers 13 bases. After removal of 5 bases from V and 4 bases from J, the junction contained 4 bases not matched to a gene. Germline-derived CDR1 and CDR2 are DFQATT and SNEGSKA (reference sequence). The CDR3 has 15 residues. CDR3 coding DNA: TGCAGTGCTGGGACTAGCGGGATGACCACCGGGGAGCTGTTTTTT. It encodes CSAGTSGMTTGELFF.

Only a few counts were recorded for this clonotype. The rearrangement links TRBV10-2 to TRBJ1-3; D is perhaps TRBD1 (5 bases). Germline V gene data show CDR1 as WSHSY and CDR2 as SAAADI. This CDR3 region has 15 residues. V lost 6 bases, J lost 4 bases, and 16 bases lay in between. In DNA, the CDR3 is TGCGCCAGCAGGCGGGGGGGAAACCCGGGAAACACCATATATTTT. This translates into CASRRGGNPGNTIYF.

This clonotype came up a few times. The rearrangement uses TRBV6-2 or TRBV6-3 and TRBJ2-1; D remains unclear. The CDR3 covers 16 residues. Germline loops: CDR1 MNHEY, CDR2 SVGEGT. The V end was cut by 4 bases, the J end by 9 bases, with 22 bases between. The chain's CDR3 is CASSLADWASLAEQFF. CDR3 bases: TGTGCCAGCAGTTTGGCCGACTGGGCCTCATTGGCTGAGCAGTTCTTC.

The chain links TRBV7-3 to TRBJ2-3; D possibly corresponds to TRBD1 (5 bases). The CDR3 contains 17 residues. V dropped 1 base and J dropped 2 bases, with 16 bases sitting between them. Germline V lookup: CDR1 SGHTA, CDR2 FQGTGA. CDR3 loop: CASSLRVVGLNTDTQYF. The CDR3 DNA is TGTGCCAGCAGCTTAAGGGTTGTGGGGCTCAACACAGATACGCAGTATTTT.

The chain links TRBV3-1 to TRBJ2-2, with D unclear. V gave up 1 base and J gave up 6 bases, with 9 bases separating them. The germline V gene has CDR1 LGHDT and CDR2 YNNKEL (reference sequence). The CDR3 length is 14 residues. This chain's CDR3 is CASSQAYSPGELFF. CDR3 in DNA: TGTGCCAGCAGCCAAGCTTATAGCCCCGGGGAGCTGTTTTTT.